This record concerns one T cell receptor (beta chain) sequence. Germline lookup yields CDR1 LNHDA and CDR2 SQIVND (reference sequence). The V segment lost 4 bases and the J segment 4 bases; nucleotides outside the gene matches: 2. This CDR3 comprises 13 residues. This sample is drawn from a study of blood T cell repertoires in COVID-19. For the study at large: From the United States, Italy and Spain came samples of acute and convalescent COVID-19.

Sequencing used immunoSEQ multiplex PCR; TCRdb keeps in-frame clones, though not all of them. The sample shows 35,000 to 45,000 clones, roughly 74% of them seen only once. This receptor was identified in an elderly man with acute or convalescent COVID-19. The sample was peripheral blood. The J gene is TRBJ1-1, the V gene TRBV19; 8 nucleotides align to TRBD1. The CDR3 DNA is TGTGCCAGTAGTACCGACAGGGGCACTGAAGCTTTCTTT. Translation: CASSTDRGTEAFF. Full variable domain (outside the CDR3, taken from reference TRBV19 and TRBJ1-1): DGGITQSPKYLFRKEGQNVTLSCEQNLNHDAMYWYRQDPGQGLRLIYYSQIVNDFQKGDIAEGYSVSREKKESFPLTVTSAQKNPTAFYLCASSTDRGTEAFFGQGTRLTVV.